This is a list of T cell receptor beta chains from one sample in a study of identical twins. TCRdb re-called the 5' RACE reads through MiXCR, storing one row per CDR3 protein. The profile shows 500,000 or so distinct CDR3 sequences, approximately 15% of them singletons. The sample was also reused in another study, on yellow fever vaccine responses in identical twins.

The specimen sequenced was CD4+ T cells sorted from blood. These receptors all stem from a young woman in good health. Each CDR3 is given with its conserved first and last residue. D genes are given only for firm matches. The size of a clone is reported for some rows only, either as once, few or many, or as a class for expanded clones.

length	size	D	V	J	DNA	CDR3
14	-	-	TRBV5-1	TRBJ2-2	TGCGCCAGCAGCATCGGCGGAAACACCGGGGAGCTGTTTTTT	CASSIGGNTGELFF
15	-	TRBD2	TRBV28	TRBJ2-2	TGTGCCAGCAGTTTTGGCGGGAGTGGCACCGGGGAGCTGTTTTTT	CASSFGGSGTGELFF
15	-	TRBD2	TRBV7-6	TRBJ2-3	TGTGCCAGCACCCGTACTAGCGGGGGCACAGATACGCAGTATTTT	CASTRTSGGTDTQYF
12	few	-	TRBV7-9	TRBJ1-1	TGTGCCAGCAGCTTAGAGGCGGGAAGGGGTTTCTTT	CASSLEAGRGFF
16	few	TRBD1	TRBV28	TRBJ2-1	TGTGCCAGCAGTTCCGAACAGGGGGCGCGGTACAATGAGCAGTTCTTC	CASSSEQGARYNEQFF
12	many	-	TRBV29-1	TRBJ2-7	TGCAGCGGGACCAGGGCCACCTACGAGCAGTACTTC	CSGTRATYEQYF
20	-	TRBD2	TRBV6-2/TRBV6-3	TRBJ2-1	TGTGCCAGCCAAGGTATTACCGGGACTAGCGGGTTCAGCTCCTACAATGAGCAGTTCTTC	CASQGITGTSGFSSYNEQFF
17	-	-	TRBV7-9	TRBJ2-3	TGTGCCAGCAGCAGATTATCCCCACAGGGAGTTAGAGATACGCAGTATTTT	CASSRLSPQGVRDTQYF
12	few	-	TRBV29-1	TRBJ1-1	TGCAGCGTTGCTCGCAGGGAGACTGAAGCTTTCTTT	CSVARRETEAFF
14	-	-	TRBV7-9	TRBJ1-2	TGTGCCAGCAGCTCCCTTACACAGAGCTATGGCTACACCTTC	CASSSLTQSYGYTF
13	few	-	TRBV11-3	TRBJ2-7	TGTGCCAGCAGCTCCTCCCATGGGAGCGAGCAGTACTTC	CASSSSHGSEQYF
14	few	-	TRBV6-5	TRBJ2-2	TGTGCCAGCAGTTACATCCCAAACACCGGGGAGCTGTTTTTT	CASSYIPNTGELFF
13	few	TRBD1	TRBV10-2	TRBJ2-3	TGCGCCAACCGGGACAGCCGCACAGATACGCAGTATTTT	CANRDSRTDTQYF
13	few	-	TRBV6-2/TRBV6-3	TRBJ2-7	TGTGCCAGCAGCCGTGGAAGTAGGTACGAGCAGTACTTC	CASSRGSRYEQYF
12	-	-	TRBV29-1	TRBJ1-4	TGCAGCGCAATGCCGGGGGACGAAAAACTGTTTTTT	CSAMPGDEKLFF
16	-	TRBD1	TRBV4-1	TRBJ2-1	TGCGCCAGCAGCCAAGGAGGACAGGGAGCCTACAATGAGCAGTTCTTC	CASSQGGQGAYNEQFF
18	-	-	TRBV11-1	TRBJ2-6	TGTGCCAGCAGCTTAGTTCAGGGATTACTCTCTGGGGCCAACGTCCTGACTTTC	CASSLVQGLLSGANVLTF
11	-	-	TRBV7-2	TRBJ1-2	TGTGCCAGCAGCAGCGACCGGGGCTACACCTTC	CASSSDRGYTF
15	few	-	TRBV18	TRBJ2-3	TGTGCCAGCTCACCAGCAGGGATGGGGGCAGATACGCAGTATTTT	CASSPAGMGADTQYF
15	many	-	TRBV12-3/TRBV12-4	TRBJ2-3	TGTGCCAGCAGTCCCGGGGGCCCCGGAGGAGATACGCAGTATTTT	CASSPGGPGGDTQYF